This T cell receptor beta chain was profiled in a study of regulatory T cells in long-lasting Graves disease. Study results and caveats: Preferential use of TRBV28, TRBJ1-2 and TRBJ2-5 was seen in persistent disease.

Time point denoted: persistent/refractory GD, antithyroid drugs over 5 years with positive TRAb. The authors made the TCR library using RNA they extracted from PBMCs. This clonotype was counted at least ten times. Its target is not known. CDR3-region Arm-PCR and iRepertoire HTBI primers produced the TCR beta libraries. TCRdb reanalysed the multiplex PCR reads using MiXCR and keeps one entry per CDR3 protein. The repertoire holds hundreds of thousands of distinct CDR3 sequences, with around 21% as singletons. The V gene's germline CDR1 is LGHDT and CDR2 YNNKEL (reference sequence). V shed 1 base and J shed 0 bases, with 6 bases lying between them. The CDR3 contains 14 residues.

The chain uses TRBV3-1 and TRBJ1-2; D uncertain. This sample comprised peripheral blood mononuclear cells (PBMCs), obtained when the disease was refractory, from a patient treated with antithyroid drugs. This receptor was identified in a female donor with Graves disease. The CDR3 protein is CASSQAQANYGYTF. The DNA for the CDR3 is TGTGCCAGCAGCCAAGCGCAGGCTAACTATGGCTACACCTTC.